This T cell receptor (beta chain) was recovered during a study of T-cell memory formation after mild COVID-19. Study-wide background: TCR clusters showed largely donor specificity. General study findings and limits: Of the contracting clones, CD4+ ones lay mainly in CM and EM, and CD8+ ones in EMRA. Cross-reactive memory apparently joined, as some responding clones appeared in pre-infection memory.

Trimming took 5 bases from V and 0 from J; bases not matched to a gene: 6. This CDR3 has 15 residues. Each CDR3 protein is one row after TCRdb ran MiXCR on the 5' RACE reads. The table includes under 550,000 distinct CDR3 sequences, about 20% detected once. This clonotype was found many times. The antigen is unknown. Sequenced sample: PBMCs or a T cell subset sorted from them (not recorded which). This receptor was identified in an adult woman who had mild COVID-19 (a few samples of this study predate the infection). Cell type and time point are not known. V usage is TRBV12-3 or TRBV12-4 and J usage is TRBJ1-1, with 7 bases that match TRBD1. The CDR3 DNA is TGTGCCAGCAGTCCCCCGACAGGGATGAACACTGAAGCTTTCTTT. It specifies CASSPPTGMNTEAFF.